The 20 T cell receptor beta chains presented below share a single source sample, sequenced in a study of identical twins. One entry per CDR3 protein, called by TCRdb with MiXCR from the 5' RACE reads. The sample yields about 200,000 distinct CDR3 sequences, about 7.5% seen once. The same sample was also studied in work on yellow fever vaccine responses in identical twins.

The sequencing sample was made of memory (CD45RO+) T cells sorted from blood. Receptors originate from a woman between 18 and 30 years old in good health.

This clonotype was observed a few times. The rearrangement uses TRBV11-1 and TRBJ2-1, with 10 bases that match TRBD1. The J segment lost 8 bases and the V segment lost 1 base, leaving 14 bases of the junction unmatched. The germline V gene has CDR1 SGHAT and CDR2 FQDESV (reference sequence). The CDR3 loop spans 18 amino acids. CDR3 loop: CASSLGRAPGTGVDEQFF. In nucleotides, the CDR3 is TGTGCCAGCAGCTTAGGCCGCGCCCCCGGGACAGGGGTGGATGAGCAGTTCTTC.

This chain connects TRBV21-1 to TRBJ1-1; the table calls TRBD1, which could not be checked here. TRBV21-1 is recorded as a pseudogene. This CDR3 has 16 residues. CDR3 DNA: TGTGCCAGCAGCAATCGGGGGAAGCGGATGAACACTGAAGCTTTCTTT. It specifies CASSNRGKRMNTEAFF.

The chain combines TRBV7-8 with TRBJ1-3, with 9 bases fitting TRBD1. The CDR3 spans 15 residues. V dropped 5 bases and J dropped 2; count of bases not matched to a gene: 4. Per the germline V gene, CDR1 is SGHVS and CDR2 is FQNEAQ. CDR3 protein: CASSRTGATGNTIYF. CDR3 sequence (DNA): TGTGCCAGCAGCAGGACAGGGGCAACTGGAAACACCATATATTTT.

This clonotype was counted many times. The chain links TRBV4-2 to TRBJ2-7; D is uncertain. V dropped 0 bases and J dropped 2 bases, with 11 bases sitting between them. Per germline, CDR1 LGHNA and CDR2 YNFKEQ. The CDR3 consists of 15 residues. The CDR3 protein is CASSQDLTATYEQYF. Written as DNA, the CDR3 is TGTGCCAGCAGCCAAGATCTAACCGCGACCTACGAGCAGTACTTC.

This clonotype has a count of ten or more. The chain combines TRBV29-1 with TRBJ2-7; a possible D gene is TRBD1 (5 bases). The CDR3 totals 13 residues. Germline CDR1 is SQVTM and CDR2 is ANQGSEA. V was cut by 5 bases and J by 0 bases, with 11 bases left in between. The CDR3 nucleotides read TGCAGCGTTACGACAGAGAGCTCCTACGAGCAGTACTTC. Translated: CSVTTESSYEQYF.

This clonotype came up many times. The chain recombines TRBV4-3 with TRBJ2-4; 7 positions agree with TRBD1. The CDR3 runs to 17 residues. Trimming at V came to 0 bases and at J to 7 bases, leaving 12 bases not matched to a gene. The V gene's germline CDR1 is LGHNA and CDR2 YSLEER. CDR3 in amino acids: CASSQDTPTGRVNIQYF. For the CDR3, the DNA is TGCGCCAGCAGCCAAGATACACCGACAGGGAGAGTTAACATTCAGTACTTC.

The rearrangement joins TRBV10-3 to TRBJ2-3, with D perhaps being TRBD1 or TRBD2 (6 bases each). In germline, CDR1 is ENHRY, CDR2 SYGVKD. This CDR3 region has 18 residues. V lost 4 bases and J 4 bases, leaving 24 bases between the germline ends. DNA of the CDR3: TGTGCCATCAGTGGCCTAGCGTTGCGGGCAGGGGATCCAGATACGCAGTATTTT. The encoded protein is CAISGLALRAGDPDTQYF.

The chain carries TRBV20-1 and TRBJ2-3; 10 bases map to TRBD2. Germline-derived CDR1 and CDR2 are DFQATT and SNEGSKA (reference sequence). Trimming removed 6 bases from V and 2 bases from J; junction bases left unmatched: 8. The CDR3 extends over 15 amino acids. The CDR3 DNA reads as TGCAGTGCGGAACCGGGACTAGCGAACACAGATACGCAGTATTTT. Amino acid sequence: CSAEPGLANTDTQYF.

The CDR3 region has the DNA TGTGCCAGCAGCCCTAAAACTAAGGGCCGGTCAAACAATGAGCAGTTCTTC. As protein: CASSPKTKGRSNNEQFF. The gene calls are TRBV7-6 and TRBJ2-1, with unresolved D. V shed 5 bases and J shed 5 bases, with 22 bases lying between them. Germline V CDR1 and CDR2: SGHVS, FNYEAQ. The CDR3 spans 17 residues.

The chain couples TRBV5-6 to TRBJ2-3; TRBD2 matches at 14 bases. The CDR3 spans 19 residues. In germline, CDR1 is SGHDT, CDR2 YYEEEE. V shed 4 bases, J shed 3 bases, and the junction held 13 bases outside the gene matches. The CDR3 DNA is TGTGCCAGCAGCCCGGCTCCCGGGACTAGCGGGGGTTATACAGATACGCAGTATTTT. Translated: CASSPAPGTSGGYTDTQYF.

Here the CDR3 reads CASSSPGTGHYGYTF. The CDR3 DNA sequence: TGTGCCAGCAGTTCTCCCGGGACAGGGCACTATGGCTACACCTTC. The chain couples TRBV12-3 or TRBV12-4 to TRBJ1-2, with TRBD1 matching 9 bases. The CDR3 has 15 amino acids. V lost 4 bases to trimming and J lost 3 bases; unmatched junction nucleotides: 6.

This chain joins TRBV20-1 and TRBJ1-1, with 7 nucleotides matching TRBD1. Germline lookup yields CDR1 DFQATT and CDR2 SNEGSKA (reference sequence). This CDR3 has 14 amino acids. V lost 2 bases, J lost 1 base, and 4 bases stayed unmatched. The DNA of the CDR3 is TGCAGTGCTAGATCGGGACAGAGGAACACTGAAGCTTTCTTT. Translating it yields CSARSGQRNTEAFF.

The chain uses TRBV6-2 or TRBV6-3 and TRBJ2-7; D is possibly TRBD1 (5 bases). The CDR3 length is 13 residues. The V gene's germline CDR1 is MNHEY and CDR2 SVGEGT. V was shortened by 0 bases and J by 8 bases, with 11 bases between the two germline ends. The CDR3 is CASSYSAGYQQYF. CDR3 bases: TGTGCCAGCAGTTACTCGGCAGGGTACCAGCAGTACTTC.

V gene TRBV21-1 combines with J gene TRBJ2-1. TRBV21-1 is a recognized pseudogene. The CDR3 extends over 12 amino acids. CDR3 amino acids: CASTRDCNEQFF. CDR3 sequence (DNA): TGTGCCAGCACCAGGGACTGCAATGAGCAGTTCTTC.

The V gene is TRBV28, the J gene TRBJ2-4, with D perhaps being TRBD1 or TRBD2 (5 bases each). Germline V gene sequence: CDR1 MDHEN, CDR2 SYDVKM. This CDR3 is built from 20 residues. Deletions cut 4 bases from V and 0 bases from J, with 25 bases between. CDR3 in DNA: TGTGCCAGCAGTTCATTCACGGACACCGTACTAGAAATAGCCAAAAACATTCAGTACTTC. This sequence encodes CASSSFTDTVLEIAKNIQYF.

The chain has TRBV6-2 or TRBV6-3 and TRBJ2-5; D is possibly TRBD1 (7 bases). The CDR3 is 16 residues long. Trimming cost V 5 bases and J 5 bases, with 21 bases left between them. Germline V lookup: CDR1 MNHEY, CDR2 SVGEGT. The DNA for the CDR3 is TGTGCCAGCAGTCCCCTTGGACGACAGGGACTTGAGACCCAGTACTTC. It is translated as CASSPLGRQGLETQYF.

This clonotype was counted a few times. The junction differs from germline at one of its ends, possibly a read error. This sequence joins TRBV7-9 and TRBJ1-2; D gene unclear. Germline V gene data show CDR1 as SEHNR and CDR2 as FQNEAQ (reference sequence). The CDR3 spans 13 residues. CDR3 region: CPSSFSGDYGYTF. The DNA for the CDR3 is TGTCCCAGCAGCTTTTCGGGTGACTATGGCTACACCTTC.

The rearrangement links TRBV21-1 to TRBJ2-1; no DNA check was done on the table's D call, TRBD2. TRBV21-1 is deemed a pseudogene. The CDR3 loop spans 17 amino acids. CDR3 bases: TGTGCCAGCACAAAAGTAGGGTCGGAAGTCCCCTACAATGAGCAGTTCTTC. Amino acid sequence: CASTKVGSEVPYNEQFF.

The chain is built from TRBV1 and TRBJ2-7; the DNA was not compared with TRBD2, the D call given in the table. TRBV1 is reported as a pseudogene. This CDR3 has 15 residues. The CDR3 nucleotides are TGCACCAGCAGCCAAGATGTCGGGGGGGCCTACGAGCAGTACTTC. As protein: CTSSQDVGGAYEQYF.

The CDR3, as DNA: TGCAGTGCTAGAGGAGGGAACACCGGGGAGCTGTTTTTT. Protein product: CSARGGNTGELFF. The chain recombines TRBV20-1 with TRBJ2-2; D unresolved. CDR3 length: 13 amino acids. V gave up 1 base and J gave up 1 base, with 4 bases separating them. Germline V lookup: CDR1 DFQATT, CDR2 SNEGSKA (reference sequence).